The source of this TCR beta chain is a study of identifying expanded T cells in peripheral blood. The table came from immunoSEQ multiplex PCR; TCRdb's copy has only in-frame clones and leaves some out. The table includes about 100,000 clones, 80% to 90% detected once. Study findings and constraints: Differentially abundant clones: around 1.1 between replicates, about 17 at roughly 15 days, 19 to 20 at four. Variance in clone template counts between approximately two-week samples significantly increased with total template count across all healthy donors.

Concerning this clone: Its antigen is currently unknown.

Collection occurred without any documented infections or immune events in donors. The V gene lost 0 bases and the J gene lost 0 bases, with 15 bases spanning the gap. Germline CDR1 reads PRHDT; CDR2 reads FYEKMQ (reference sequence). CDR3 size: 17 residues. The chain joins TRBV13 to TRBJ2-7, with unresolved D. The sequencing sample was made of blood. This clonotype originated in a person between 18 and 75 years old in good health. CDR3 region: CASSLGSQLPISYEQYF. CDR3 nucleotides: TGTGCCAGCAGCTTAGGGTCACAACTTCCGATCTCCTACGAGCAGTACTTC.